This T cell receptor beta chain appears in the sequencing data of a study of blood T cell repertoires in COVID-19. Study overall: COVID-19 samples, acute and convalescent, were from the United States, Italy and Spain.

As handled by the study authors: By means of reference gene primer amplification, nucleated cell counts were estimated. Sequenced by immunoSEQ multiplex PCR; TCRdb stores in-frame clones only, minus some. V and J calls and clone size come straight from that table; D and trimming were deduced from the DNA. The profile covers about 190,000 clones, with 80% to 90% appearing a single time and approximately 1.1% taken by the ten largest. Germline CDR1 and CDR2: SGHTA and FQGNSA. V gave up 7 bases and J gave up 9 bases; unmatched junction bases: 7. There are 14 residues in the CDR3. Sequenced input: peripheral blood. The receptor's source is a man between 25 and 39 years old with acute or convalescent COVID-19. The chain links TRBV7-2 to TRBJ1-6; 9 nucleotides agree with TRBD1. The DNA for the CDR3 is TGTGCCAGCACCCTACAGGGGGCCGTTTCACCCCTCCACTTT. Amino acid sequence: CASTLQGAVSPLHF.